These 21 T cell receptor beta chains originate from one sample sequenced in a study of cytomegalovirus exposure and HLA in healthy donors. The PCR used 60 Vbeta and 13 Jbeta primers. The protocol was immunoSEQ multiplex PCR, while the TCRdb copy is restricted to in-frame clones and leaves out a portion. The top ten hold over 9.5% of the sample, which has about 140,000 clones, approximately 80% seen once. Sequenced material: PBMCs. The receptor set was obtained from a woman in her sixties in good health and CMV-seropositive.

This chain uses TRBV5-1 with TRBJ2-2, with unresolved D. This CDR3 has 14 residues. Germline CDR1 is SGHRS and CDR2 is YFSETQ. V was clipped by 4 bases and J by 6 bases, with 13 bases between them. The CDR3 loop reads CASSLRQAPGELFF. The DNA for the CDR3 is TGCGCCAGCAGCCTAAGACAAGCCCCCGGGGAGCTGTTTTTT.

The chain uses TRBV7-2 and TRBJ2-3, with 7 bases identical to TRBD1. Trimming at V came to 5 bases and at J to 3 bases, leaving 8 bases not matched to a gene. CDR1 SGHTA and CDR2 FQGNSA come from the germline V gene. The CDR3 loop spans 15 amino acids. CDR3 sequence reads: CASSPRDRETDTQYF. The CDR3 nucleotides are TGTGCCAGCAGCCCGAGGGACAGAGAAACAGATACGCAGTATTTT.

This chain links TRBV29-1 with TRBJ2-7; possibly TRBD1 for D (5 bases). CDR3 length: 12 residues. The germline CDR1 and CDR2 sequences are SQVTM and ANQGSEA. Trimming stripped 1 base from V and 1 base from J, with 5 bases between. CDR3 protein: CSVEGTSYEQYF. CDR3 DNA: TGCAGCGTTGAAGGGACATCCTACGAGCAGTACTTC.

This chain uses TRBV6-5 with TRBJ1-5; TRBD1 is a possible D gene (6 bases). The V gene's germline CDR1 is MNHEY and CDR2 SVGAGI. The CDR3 covers 14 residues. Trimming pared 5 bases from V and 6 bases from J, leaving 14 bases between. CDR3 region: CASSLAGGGQPQHF. CDR3 nucleotides: TGTGCCAGCAGTCTTGCGGGGGGCGGTCAGCCCCAGCATTTT.

V is TRBV11-1 and J is TRBJ2-5; no clear D. V was clipped by 2 bases and J by 1 base, with 8 bases between them. The CDR3 extends over 14 amino acids. CDR1 is SGHAT, CDR2 FQDESV, per germline (reference sequence). CDR3 in DNA: TGTGCCAGCAGCTTAATGAGGTCCCAAGAGACCCAGTACTTC. As protein: CASSLMRSQETQYF.

This clone was recorded a few times. The rearrangement links TRBV7-3 to TRBJ2-6; D is unclear. The V and J ends lost 5 bases and 0 bases respectively, with 5 bases between them. The CDR3 contains 14 residues. Germline loops: CDR1 SGHTA, CDR2 FQGTGA. The CDR3 DNA reads as TGTGCCAGCAGCCCCGGCTCTGGGGCCAACGTCCTGACTTTC. Residues: CASSPGSGANVLTF.

This chain uses TRBV29-1 with TRBJ1-1; perhaps TRBD1 as D (5 bases). V gave up 1 base and J gave up 4 bases, with 10 bases separating them. The CDR3 length is 13 residues. Per germline, CDR1 SQVTM and CDR2 ANQGSEA. In DNA, the CDR3 is TGCAGCGTTGAAGTGGGGGGTTCCACTGAAGCTTTCTTT. Translation gives CSVEVGGSTEAFF.

This chain's CDR3 is CASSGPTGPGELFF. The CDR3 DNA follows: TGCGCCAGCAGCGGACCGACAGGCCCCGGGGAGCTGTTTTTT. The chain uses TRBV5-1 and TRBJ2-2, with a possible D match to TRBD1 (6 bases). V lost 4 bases and J 6 bases, leaving 13 bases between the germline ends. CDR1 and CDR2 (germline): SGHRS, YFSETQ. The CDR3 consists of 14 residues.

CDR3 residues: CAIREAGVQTEAFF. The CDR3 region has the DNA TGTGCCATCAGGGAAGCGGGCGTCCAGACTGAAGCTTTCTTT. The rearrangement uses TRBV10-3 and TRBJ1-1; no clear D. The ends were cut back, 6 bases at V and 5 bases at J, with 16 bases in the middle. The CDR3 totals 14 residues. Germline-derived CDR1 and CDR2 are ENHRY and SYGVKD.

The chain combines TRBV7-9 with TRBJ2-1; TRBD2 is a possible D gene (6 bases). CDR3 length: 16 residues. Germline CDR1 reads SEHNR; CDR2 reads FQNEAQ (reference sequence). V was pared by 10 bases and J by 7 bases, with 26 bases between. The CDR3 nucleotides read TGTGCCACATCTCTGGGAGTCGGGAGAGGAGTGAATGAGCAGTTCTTC. Protein sequence: CATSLGVGRGVNEQFF. The variable domain in full, completed from reference TRBV7-9 and TRBJ2-1, reads DTGVSQNPRHKITKRGQNVTFRCDPISEHNRLYWYRQTLGQGPEFLTYFQNEAQLEKSRLLSDRFSAERPKGSFSTLEIQRTEQGDSAMYLCATSLGVGRGVNEQFFGPGTRLTVL.

V and J are TRBV7-9 and TRBJ2-3; D is ambiguous. CDR1 is SEHNR and CDR2 is FQNEAQ in the germline V gene (reference sequence). The V end lost 5 bases, the J end lost 2 bases, and 5 bases lay between the germline ends. This CDR3 is 12 amino acids long. CDR3 loop: CASSPDTDTQYF. In DNA form, the CDR3 reads TGTGCCAGCAGCCCAGACACAGATACGCAGTATTTT.

V usage is TRBV4-3 and J usage is TRBJ2-3; D gene uncertain. The CDR3 sequence is 14 residues long. V gave up 1 base and J gave up 2 bases, with 7 bases separating them. The V gene's germline CDR1 is LGHNA and CDR2 YSLEER. The CDR3 nucleotides read TGCGCCAGCAGCCAAGGAGAAAACACAGATACGCAGTATTTT. Translation: CASSQGENTDTQYF.

The CDR3 DNA reads as TGTGCCAGCAGCCCCCACCCGGTGGCGGGGGAAACCGGGGAGCTGTTTTTT. This encodes CASSPHPVAGETGELFF. The genes are TRBV11-3 and TRBJ2-2, with TRBD2 matching over 7 bases. Losses at the gene ends were 5 bases for V and 5 bases for J; bases not matched to a gene: 14. This CDR3 is 17 amino acids long. Germline assignment: CDR1 SGHNT and CDR2 YENEEA.

The genes are TRBV2 and TRBJ1-5; D might be TRBD1 (5 bases). In germline, CDR1 is SNHLY, CDR2 FYNNEI. Trimming left V 7 bases short and J 1 base short, with 14 bases between. This CDR3 is built from 15 residues. CDR3 nucleotide sequence: TGTGCCAGCAACCACCTAGGACAAAGCAATCAGCCCCAGCATTTT. This translates into CASNHLGQSNQPQHF.

In this sample, this clone turned up once. One junction end does not reproduce the germline sequence, and a read error may be involved. V gene TRBV19 combines with J gene TRBJ2-4; D may be TRBD2 (8 bases). This CDR3 contains 17 residues. Germline-derived CDR1 and CDR2 are LNHDA and SQIVND (reference sequence). The CDR3 loop reads CASSPPPGGNRGALGDF. For the CDR3, the DNA is TGTGCCAGTAGTCCTCCCCCGGGGGGGAACAGGGGCGCGCTAGGGGACTTC.

The J gene is TRBJ2-7, the V gene TRBV28; 9 nucleotides match TRBD2. Trimming took 7 bases from V and 2 from J; bases not matched to a gene: 9. This CDR3 is built from 15 residues. The germline CDR1 and CDR2 sequences are MDHEN and SYDVKM. The CDR3 is CASTPSLAGPYEQYF. CDR3 in DNA: TGTGCCAGCACCCCCTCTCTAGCGGGGCCCTACGAGCAGTACTTC.

The rearrangement joins TRBV6-5 to TRBJ1-2; a weak D match, TRBD1 (5 bases). In germline, CDR1 is MNHEY, CDR2 SVGAGI. This CDR3 is built from 16 residues. Between the trimmed V and J ends, which lost 2 bases and 5 bases, there was a span of 18 bases. CDR3 sequence: CASSYRGAGLEYGYTF. For the CDR3, the DNA is TGTGCCAGCAGTTACCGGGGAGCGGGGCTGGAGTATGGCTACACCTTC.

This clone was observed a single time. This chain joins TRBV30 and TRBJ2-3, with D uncertain. Trimming stripped 0 bases from V and 1 base from J, with 5 bases between. CDR1 GTSNPN and CDR2 SVGIG come from the germline V gene (reference sequence). This CDR3 comprises 13 residues. In nucleotides, the CDR3 is TGTGCCTGGAGTGTACGGGGCACAGATACGCAGTATTTT. Translated, it gives CAWSVRGTDTQYF.

CDR3 bases: TGTGCCAGCAGCAGACAGACTAGCGGTTCCTACGAGCAGTACTTC. Its translation: CASSRQTSGSYEQYF. The chain couples TRBV7-2 to TRBJ2-7; the match to TRBD2 covers 9 bases. With 5 bases clipped from V and 1 base from J, the junction kept 6 bases outside the gene matches. This CDR3 contains 15 residues. Germline values: CDR1 SGHTA, CDR2 FQGNSA.

The chain has TRBV4-2 and TRBJ2-2, with D perhaps matching TRBD1 (5 bases). This CDR3 contains 16 residues. Germline V gene lookup returns CDR1 LGHNA and CDR2 YNFKEQ. V was shortened by 0 bases and J by 7 bases, with 15 bases between the two germline ends. The CDR3 protein is CASSQEGPRVGGELFF. The CDR3 DNA is TGTGCCAGCAGCCAAGAGGGGCCCAGGGTAGGCGGGGAGCTGTTTTTT.

The V gene is TRBV28, the J gene TRBJ2-2; possibly TRBD2 for D (7 bases). The germline gives CDR1 MDHEN, CDR2 SYDVKM. CDR3 length equals 13 residues. Trimming removed 7 bases from V and 6 bases from J, with 12 bases in between. In DNA, the CDR3 is TGTGCCAGCACCACCGGGGGGCCCGGGGAGCTGTTTTTT. This sequence encodes CASTTGGPGELFF.